A selection of T cell receptor beta chains follows, all from one sample in a study of early T cells in non-severe SARS-CoV-2 infection. TCRdb used MiXCR to reprocess the 5' RACE reads, holding one entry per CDR3 protein. The repertoire has about 100,000 distinct CDR3 sequences, about 13% of them found once; the top ten carry 2% to 2.5%. The source material was whole blood. The receptors stem from an adult who was a healthcare worker with PCR-confirmed SARS-CoV-2 infection or an uninfected control (not recorded which). The CDR3 runs from the conserved cysteine through the conserved F or W.

v_call: TRBV29-1
cdr3_aa: CSVEAGGAPAEAFF

v_call: TRBV29-1
cdr3_aa: CSVAGPFNEQFF

v_call: TRBV3-1
cdr3_aa: CASSPVLQGSTRLEQYF

v_call: TRBV28
cdr3_aa: CASSGGHTGELFF

v_call: TRBV20-1
cdr3_aa: CSAPGLAGGRRETQYF

v_call: TRBV15
cdr3_aa: CATSRDLSAGGEQFF

v_call: TRBV4-3
cdr3_aa: CASSQVGGLRSYNEQFF

v_call: TRBV12-3/TRBV12-4
cdr3_aa: CASSSPSEMVRRETQYF

v_call: TRBV5-1
cdr3_aa: CASSLGGTSAYNEQFF

v_call: TRBV7-9
cdr3_aa: CASSPGGGPGEQYF

v_call: TRBV20-1
cdr3_aa: CSAGIAQDEIEYEQYF

v_call: TRBV12-3/TRBV12-4
cdr3_aa: CASIVGAGQPQHF

v_call: TRBV11-2
cdr3_aa: CASSWWGAVETDTQYF

v_call: TRBV6-2/TRBV6-3
cdr3_aa: CASSLTGGTWETGELFF

v_call: TRBV7-8
cdr3_aa: CASSLTSGGGHEQFF

v_call: TRBV6-5
cdr3_aa: CASRMDNSGANVLTF

v_call: TRBV6-1
cdr3_aa: CASSGDGRNIQYF

v_call: TRBV10-3
cdr3_aa: CAISPDRDYEQYF

v_call: TRBV28
cdr3_aa: CASRALEPPFEQYF

v_call: TRBV28
cdr3_aa: CASSPQGYEQYF

v_call: TRBV6-1
cdr3_aa: CASSATGANVLTF

v_call: TRBV12-3/TRBV12-4
cdr3_aa: CASSPQGFSSPLHF

v_call: TRBV6-5
cdr3_aa: CASSRGRLSSYNSPLHF

v_call: TRBV7-3
cdr3_aa: CASSLKGSGANVLTF

v_call: TRBV29-1
cdr3_aa: CSVRLAEETQYF

v_call: TRBV7-9
cdr3_aa: CAERGSSSGNTIYF

v_call: TRBV5-1
cdr3_aa: CASSPFYSGTGSSGANVLTF